Below are 4 T cell receptor beta chains sequenced from a single sample in a study of blood T cell repertoires in COVID-19. The repertoire was sequenced with immunoSEQ multiplex PCR; TCRdb's copy has only in-frame clones and lacks some. The sample shows just over 300,000 clones, roughly 89% of them seen only once. Source material: peripheral blood. All receptors come from a woman between 25 and 40 years old with COVID-19, enrolled during active disease.

On this clone itself: An end of the junction differs from the germline gene, which may be a read error. The identical CDR3 is also encoded by other nucleotide sequences in the sample. The chain is built from TRBV19 and TRBJ2-7; 7 nucleotides match TRBD1. Looked up from germline, CDR1 is LNHDA and CDR2 is SQIVND (reference sequence). This CDR3 comprises 13 residues. Here the CDR3 reads CASSMGQLYEQYF. The CDR3 nucleotides read TGTGCCAGTAGTATGGGACAGCTCTACGAGCAGTATTTC. Supplemented by reference TRBV19 and TRBJ2-7, the full variable domain reads DGGITQSPKYLFRKEGQNVTLSCEQNLNHDAMYWYRQDPGQGLRLIYYSQIVNDFQKGDIAEGYSVSREKKESFPLTVTSAQKNPTAFYLCASSMGQLYEQYFGPGTRLTVT.

The chain employs TRBV3-1 (or the pseudogene TRBV3-2) and TRBJ2-6; TRBD1 matches 10 bases. The CDR3 spans 18 residues. The V segment lost 5 bases and the J segment 0 bases; nucleotides outside the gene matches: 7. Germline CDR1 and CDR2: LGHDT and YNNKEL (reference sequence). The CDR3 sequence is CASSKRQGASSGANVLTF. The CDR3 DNA reads TGTGCCAGCAGCAAAAGACAGGGGGCAAGCTCTGGGGCCAACGTCCTGACTTTC.

The chain joins TRBV25-1 to TRBJ1-3; D uncertain. Germline assignment: CDR1 MGHDK and CDR2 SYGVNS. V was shortened by 8 bases and J by 0 bases, with 11 bases between the two germline ends. CDR3 length equals 14 residues. CDR3 sequence: CASSLYNSGNTIYF. CDR3 nucleotides: TGTGCCAGCTCACTATATAACTCTGGAAACACCATATATTTT.

The CDR3 is CASSYSNQPQHF. In DNA form, the CDR3 reads TGTGCCAGTAGTTATAGCAATCAGCCCCAGCATTTT. The rearrangement links TRBV19 to TRBJ1-5; D is ambiguous. The germline V gene encodes CDR1 LNHDA and CDR2 SQIVND (reference sequence). The CDR3 loop spans 12 amino acids. Trimming took off 5 bases at V and 0 bases at J, with 2 bases between the two ends.